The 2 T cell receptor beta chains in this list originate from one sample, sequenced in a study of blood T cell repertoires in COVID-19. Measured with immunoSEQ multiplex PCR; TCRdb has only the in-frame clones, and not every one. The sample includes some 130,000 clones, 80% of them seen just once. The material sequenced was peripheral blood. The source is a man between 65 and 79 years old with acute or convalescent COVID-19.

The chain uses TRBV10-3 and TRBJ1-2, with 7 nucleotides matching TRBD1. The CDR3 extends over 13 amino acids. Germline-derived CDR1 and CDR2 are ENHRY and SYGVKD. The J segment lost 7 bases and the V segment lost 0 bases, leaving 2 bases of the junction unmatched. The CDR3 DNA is TGTGCCATCAGTGAGTCGGCAGGGGGTGGCTACACCTTC. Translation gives CAISESAGGGYTF.

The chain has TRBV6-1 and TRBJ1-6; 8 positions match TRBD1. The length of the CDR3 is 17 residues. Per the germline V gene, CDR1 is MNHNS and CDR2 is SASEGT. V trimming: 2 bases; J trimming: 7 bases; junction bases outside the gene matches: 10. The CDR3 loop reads CASSERGRGRLNSPLHF. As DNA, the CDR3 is TGTGCCAGCAGTGAACGGGGCAGGGGGCGATTAAATTCACCCCTCCACTTT.